This entry lists 18 T cell receptor beta chains sequenced from one sample in a study of lung T cells in sarcoidosis with Löfgren's syndrome. TCRdb reprocessed the reads via MiXCR and lists one record per CDR3 protein. There are some 2,900 distinct CDR3 sequences in the sample; 27% occur only once, and around 13% lies in the top ten. The source material was CD4+ T cells from bronchoalveolar lavage. The receptors stem from a human donor with sarcoidosis (Löfgren's syndrome or another form), or a control subject (not recorded which).

This clonotype is classed as medium-sized. The chain employs TRBV6-1 and TRBJ1-5; the D is unclear. The CDR3 extends over 14 amino acids. V lost 1 base and J lost 6, with 10 bases in between. Germline V CDR1 and CDR2: MNHNS, SASEGT. CDR3 in DNA: TGTGCCAGCAGTGAAGAGGGAACGGCTCAGCCCCAGCATTTT. It specifies CASSEEGTAQPQHF.

V usage is TRBV5-5 and J usage is TRBJ2-1, with 8 bases that match TRBD1. V trimming: 0 bases; J trimming: 9 bases; junction bases outside the gene matches: 8. CDR3 length: 15 amino acids. Germline V lookup: CDR1 SGHKS, CDR2 YYEKEE (reference sequence). Written as DNA, the CDR3 is TGTGCCAGCAGCTTGGGGACAGGGACGGGTGGTGAGCAGTTCTTC. Its protein product is CASSLGTGTGGEQFF.

In regard to this clonotype: The CDR3 does not end in the conserved phenylalanine or tryptophan, so this is likely a read error. This rearrangement joins TRBV18 to TRBJ1-5; D unclear. This CDR3 comprises 14 residues. The ends were cut back, 5 bases at V and 6 bases at J, with 14 bases in the middle. The germline V gene encodes CDR1 KGHSH and CDR2 LQKENI. The CDR3 is CASSADSIPQPQHS. CDR3 bases: TGTGCCAGCTCAGCGGACTCTATCCCTCAGCCCCAGCATTCT.

In this sample, this clonotype is medium-sized (0.01 to 0.1%). The chain recombines TRBV6-4 with TRBJ1-4, with a weak D call TRBD1 (5 bases). Per germline, CDR1 MRHNA and CDR2 SNTAGT. The CDR3 length is 14 residues. V was cut by 7 bases and J by 8 bases, with 17 bases left in between. The CDR3 loop is CASTPGKVREKLFF. The CDR3 nucleotides read TGTGCCAGCACCCCAGGGAAAGTTCGGGAAAAACTGTTTTTT.

V gene TRBV11-2 combines with J gene TRBJ2-7; D possibly uses TRBD1 or TRBD2 (6 bases each). CDR1 is SGHAT, CDR2 FQNNGV, per germline. This CDR3 spans 15 amino acids. Trimming pared 5 bases from V and 6 bases from J, leaving 20 bases between. CDR3 in DNA: TGTGCCAGCAGCCACCGACCAATAGGGGGAGGCGAGCAGTACTTC. It translates to CASSHRPIGGGEQYF.

This clonotype counts as medium-sized. J is TRBJ1-3 and V is TRBV5-8; a weak D match, TRBD1 (6 bases). This CDR3 spans 14 amino acids. Germline V gives CDR1 SGHTS, CDR2 YDEGEE. V lost 1 base and J lost 2, with 7 bases in between. The CDR3 DNA follows: TGTGCCAGCAGCTTGAGGGGGACTGGAAACACCATATATTTT. Protein sequence: CASSLRGTGNTIYF.

By its share, this clonotype is medium-sized (0.01 to 0.1%). This rearrangement joins TRBV20-1 to TRBJ2-7, with 9 bases that match TRBD2. The length of the CDR3 is 13 residues. Germline CDR1 DFQATT, CDR2 SNEGSKA (reference sequence). V dropped 5 bases and J dropped 5; count of bases not matched to a gene: 7. The CDR3 sequence is CSAGGLARDEQYF. CDR3 bases: TGCAGTGCTGGCGGACTAGCGAGAGACGAGCAGTACTTC.

Notes on this clonotype: This sequence may be a read error, since a much larger clone differs from it by one base. This rearrangement joins TRBV19 to TRBJ2-2, with D possibly matching TRBD2 (6 bases). The CDR3 totals 14 residues. Germline CDR1 is LNHDA and CDR2 is SQIVND (reference sequence). CDR3 DNA sequence: TGTACCAGTAGTGCGGGACCGAACACCGGGGAGCTGTTTTTT. Encoded protein: CTSSAGPNTGELFF.

Sample share makes this clonotype medium-sized. The V call is TRBV11-2, the J call TRBJ2-1; 16 positions match TRBD2. This CDR3 has 19 residues. CDR1 and CDR2 (germline): SGHAT, FQNNGV. The V gene end was trimmed by 4 bases and the J gene end by 2 bases; junction bases not matched to a gene: 8. The CDR3 bases are TGTGCCAGCAGCTCCCGGGGACTAGCGGGGGGGGAGGCCTACAATGAGCAGTTCTTC. Translation gives CASSSRGLAGGEAYNEQFF.

On this clonotype itself: The junction does not match germline at one end; this may be a read error. This rearrangement joins TRBV15 to TRBJ1-2, with 9 positions matching TRBD1. Germline V gene sequence: CDR1 LNHNV, CDR2 YYDKDF (reference sequence). The CDR3 has 14 amino acids. CDR3 sequence: CATSWDREMSGYTF. The DNA of the CDR3 is TGTGCCACCAGCTGGGACAGGGAGATGAGTGGCTACACTTTC.

This clonotype was detected many times. The chain couples TRBV5-4 to TRBJ2-3; D uncertain. Germline V CDR1 and CDR2: SGHNT, YYREEE (reference sequence). This CDR3 has 14 residues. Trimming left V 2 bases short and J 1 base short, with 8 bases between. The CDR3 protein is CASSFSERTDTQYF. CDR3 bases: TGTGCCAGCAGCTTTTCCGAACGCACAGATACGCAGTATTTT.

This clonotype has a count of ten or more. The rearrangement uses TRBV5-1 and TRBJ2-7; D ambiguous. This CDR3 region has 14 residues. The V end lost 4 bases, the J end lost 4 bases, and 15 bases lay between the germline ends. Germline V lookup: CDR1 SGHRS, CDR2 YFSETQ. The CDR3 loop is CASSPQIGGYEQYF. For the CDR3, the DNA is TGCGCCAGCAGCCCGCAGATAGGTGGGTACGAGCAGTACTTC.

Concerning this clonotype: The junction shows a germline mismatch at one end, possibly a read error. This chain connects TRBV2 to TRBJ2-1, with 7 bases lining up with TRBD2. This CDR3 is 11 amino acids long. Germline V gene sequence: CDR1 SNHLY, CDR2 FYNNEI. CDR3 in amino acids: CATRGEGRPLF. As DNA, the CDR3 is TGTGCCACCCGGGGGGAGGGGCGCCCTTTATTC.

This clonotype is a singleton in its sample. Relative to the germline gene, one junction end is altered; a read error may explain this. This chain uses TRBV2 with TRBJ1-2; D remains unclear. CDR1 is SNHLY, CDR2 FYNNEI, per germline. The CDR3 has 11 amino acids. The CDR3 spells CASSGNCGYTF. The CDR3 bases are TGTGCCAGCAGTGGAAACTGTGGCTACACCTTC.

This clonotype was picked up one time. This chain joins TRBV16 and TRBJ1-1; D is undetermined. This CDR3 is 17 amino acids long. V lost 4 bases, J lost 1 base, and 19 bases lay in between. Per germline, CDR1 KGHSY and CDR2 FQNENV. The CDR3 loop reads CASSPMHGKGRNTEAFF. The CDR3 DNA reads as TGTGCCAGCAGCCCCATGCATGGCAAAGGTCGGAACACTGAAGCTTTCTTT.

By sample share, this clonotype is medium-sized. This chain uses TRBV7-8 with TRBJ2-7; the D is unclear. Germline lookup yields CDR1 SGHVS and CDR2 FQNEAQ. This CDR3 is 15 amino acids long. Trimming left V 5 bases short and J 0 bases short, with 14 bases between. The CDR3, as DNA: TGTGCCAGCAGCCCCGGACGCCTGAGCTCCTACGAGCAGTACTTC. This encodes CASSPGRLSSYEQYF.

The gene calls are TRBV12-3 or TRBV12-4 and TRBJ1-1; 8 bases match TRBD1. The CDR3 runs to 13 residues. J lost 8 bases, V lost 2 bases, and 4 bases had no gene match. This CDR3 is CASSLIQGGEAFF. The CDR3 nucleotides are TGTGCCAGCAGTTTAATACAGGGGGGGGAAGCTTTCTTT.

This clonotype appeared many times. V is TRBV2 and J is TRBJ2-6; TRBD1 agrees at 7 bases. V lost 7 bases, J lost 4 bases, and 10 bases stayed unmatched. CDR1 is SNHLY, CDR2 FYNNEI, per germline. CDR3 size: 16 residues. The CDR3 DNA reads TGTGCCAGCACCTACTCAACAGGGGCCGGGGCCAACGTCCTGACTTTC. Its translation is CASTYSTGAGANVLTF.